One sample yielded the 12 T cell receptor beta chains listed below, sequenced in a study of memory CD4+ T cells and cytomegalovirus serostatus. Single viable CD3+CD4+CD8-CD45RO+ cells were sorted as the memory CD4+ T cells. Profiling relied on immunoSEQ multiplex PCR, and the TCRdb table lists in-frame clones only, not all of them. The sample shows about 47,000 clones, approximately 74% of them seen only once. Input material: memory CD4+ T cells from blood. The origin of the receptors is an adult in good health and CMV-seropositive.

Concerning this clone: The junction departs from the called germline gene at one end, perhaps through a read error. The rearrangement joins TRBV2 to TRBJ2-1; 9 bases line up with TRBD1. The CDR3 runs to 15 residues. The germline gives CDR1 SNHLY, CDR2 FYNNEI. CDR3 amino acids: CASRGLQGAKEIVLF. For the CDR3, the DNA is TGTGCCAGCAGGGGATTACAGGGGGCGAAGGAAATAGTACTCTTC.

The rearrangement links TRBV5-1 to TRBJ1-2, with D unclear. V lost 0 bases and J 5 bases, leaving 5 bases between the germline ends. The CDR3 length is 12 residues. CDR1 and CDR2 (germline): SGHRS, YFSETQ. The CDR3 nucleotides are TGCGCCAGCAGCTTGGGGGCTTATGGCTACACCTTC. Encoded protein: CASSLGAYGYTF.

The V call is TRBV7-8, the J call TRBJ1-3; no definite D call. This CDR3 spans 17 amino acids. Trimming took 0 bases from V and 0 from J, leaving 12 bases between them. In germline, CDR1 is SGHVS, CDR2 FQNEAQ. The CDR3 DNA reads as TGTGCCAGCAGCTTAGCAGCCCCGGCAGGCTCTGGAAACACCATATATTTT. Amino acids: CASSLAAPAGSGNTIYF.

The chain carries TRBV5-4 and TRBJ1-3; 7 bases are a match to TRBD1. Per the germline V gene, CDR1 is SGHNT and CDR2 is YYREEE (reference sequence). The CDR3 is 17 residues long. J lost 0 bases, V lost 4 bases, and 10 bases had no gene match. The CDR3 spells CASSTATGSSSGNTIYF. CDR3 sequence (DNA): TGTGCCAGCAGCACCGCGACAGGGTCGTCCTCTGGAAACACCATATATTTT.

The chain employs TRBV29-1 and TRBJ2-1, with D unresolved. Between the trimmed V and J ends, which lost 3 bases and 4 bases, there was a span of 7 bases. Germline V gene sequence: CDR1 SQVTM, CDR2 ANQGSEA. The CDR3 has 12 amino acids. The DNA of the CDR3 is TGCAGCGTTGACAAGGGATACAATGAGCAGTTCTTC. This sequence encodes CSVDKGYNEQFF.

The chain links TRBV10-2 to TRBJ2-7; D not resolved. The CDR3 runs to 13 residues. Trimming stripped 7 bases from V and 2 bases from J, with 12 bases between. CDR1 and CDR2 from the germline V gene are WSHSY and SAAADI. DNA of the CDR3: TGCGCCAGCAAAGGGATCAGGACCTACGAGCAGTACTTC. The encoded protein is CASKGIRTYEQYF.

CDR3 region: CASSPGNDYGYTF. The CDR3, as DNA: TGTGCCAGCTCACCGGGAAACGACTATGGCTACACCTTC. The rearrangement uses TRBV18 and TRBJ1-2; D not resolved. The CDR3 has 13 residues. Between the trimmed V and J ends, which lost 3 bases and 3 bases, there was a span of 8 bases. Germline V gene data show CDR1 as KGHSH and CDR2 as LQKENI.

By share, this clone ranks as medium-sized. The chain is built from TRBV11-1 and TRBJ1-1, with no clear D. V gave up 5 bases and J gave up 0 bases, with 10 bases separating them. The CDR3 consists of 14 residues. Looked up from germline, CDR1 is SGHAT and CDR2 is FQDESV (reference sequence). Here the CDR3 DNA reads TGTGCCAGCAGCCCTCAGCTGGTGAACACTGAAGCTTTCTTT. It translates to CASSPQLVNTEAFF.

This chain links TRBV2 with TRBJ2-1; D gene uncertain. V lost 7 bases and J lost 3, with 7 bases in between. The CDR3 is 12 amino acids. Germline CDR1 SNHLY, CDR2 FYNNEI. The CDR3 sequence: CASNSYYNEQFF. CDR3 bases: TGTGCCAGCAACTCCTACTACAATGAGCAGTTCTTC. The whole variable domain, filled in from reference TRBV2 and TRBJ2-1, reads EPEVTQTPSHQVTQMGQEVILRCVPISNHLYFYWYRQILGQKVEFLVSFYNNEISEKSEIFDDQFSVERPDGSNFTLKIRSTKLEDSAMYFCASNSYYNEQFFGPGTRLTVL.

This clone was detected only a few times. The chain combines TRBV10-3 with TRBJ2-5; D unclear. The germline V gene has CDR1 ENHRY and CDR2 SYGVKD. CDR3 length equals 13 residues. The germline V and J ends were trimmed by 6 bases and 2 bases, with 10 bases remaining between them. The CDR3, as DNA: TGTGCCATCAGAGAACGGGTACAAGAGACCCAGTACTTC. Protein: CAIRERVQETQYF.

V gene TRBV2 combines with J gene TRBJ1-5; TRBD1 is a possible D gene (5 bases). Germline CDR1 is SNHLY and CDR2 is FYNNEI. Trimming pared 1 base from V and 2 bases from J, leaving 15 bases between. The CDR3 loop spans 17 amino acids. CDR3 nucleotides: TGTGCCAGCAGTGAAGGGAGGGGAGGCGCTGGCAATCAGCCCCAGCATTTT. Protein: CASSEGRGGAGNQPQHF.

J is TRBJ2-7 and V is TRBV6-5; D tentatively fits TRBD1 or TRBD2 (7 bases each). This CDR3 is built from 14 residues. CDR1 and CDR2 from the germline V gene are MNHEY and SVGAGI. The germline V and J ends were trimmed by 6 bases and 3 bases, with 15 bases remaining between them. CDR3 protein: CASSPDRTSYEQYF. The CDR3 nucleotides read TGTGCCAGCAGCCCGGACAGGACTAGCTACGAGCAGTACTTC.